Presented here are 5 T cell receptor beta chains from one specimen sequenced in a study of T cell responses to AZD1222 COVID-19 vaccine. Only in-frame clones appear in the TCRdb table, and some are missing; sequencing was by immunoSEQ multiplex PCR. The sample has 150,000 to 200,000 clones; roughly 92% are singletons. The sequencing here drew on peripheral blood, taken on day 0 of AZD1222 vaccination. The receptor source for this set is an adult in good health.

This clone was detected a few times. The CDR3 reads CASSFAGETYNEQFF. The CDR3 DNA follows: TGTGCCAGCAGTTTCGCGGGGGAAACCTACAATGAGCAGTTCTTC. The J gene is TRBJ2-1, the V gene TRBV6-6; TRBD2 matches 7 bases. V lost 4 bases to trimming and J lost 2 bases; unmatched junction nucleotides: 5. The germline gives CDR1 MNHNY, CDR2 SVGAGI (reference sequence). CDR3 length equals 15 residues.

The chain has TRBV4-3 and TRBJ2-7; D unclear. This CDR3 contains 15 residues. Per the germline V gene, CDR1 is LGHNA and CDR2 is YSLEER. Trimming removed 0 bases at V and 4 bases at J, with 13 bases between. CDR3: CASSQDKWATYEQYF. The CDR3 DNA sequence: TGCGCCAGCAGCCAAGATAAGTGGGCGACGTACGAGCAGTACTTC.

The chain employs TRBV10-3 and TRBJ2-3; 14 nucleotides match TRBD2. Unmatched junction bases numbered 6, after V lost 5 bases and J lost 5 bases. The germline CDR1 and CDR2 sequences are ENHRY and SYGVKD. This CDR3 contains 16 residues. The CDR3 protein is CAISSGTSGGRDTQYF. The CDR3 DNA reads as TGTGCCATCAGTTCCGGGACTAGCGGGGGAAGAGATACGCAGTATTTT.

V gene TRBV29-1 combines with J gene TRBJ2-2, with D perhaps TRBD2 (7 bases). The V gene lost 1 base and the J gene lost 3 bases, with 9 bases spanning the gap. The CDR3 has 14 amino acids. CDR1 is SQVTM and CDR2 is ANQGSEA in the germline V gene. The CDR3: CSVEGGGHTGELFF. As DNA, the CDR3 is TGCAGCGTTGAAGGCGGGGGCCACACCGGGGAGCTGTTTTTT.

The gene calls are TRBV9 and TRBJ1-1; TRBD1 is a possible D gene (6 bases). Trimming left V 3 bases short and J 2 bases short, with 11 bases between. Germline assignment: CDR1 SGDLS and CDR2 YYNGEE. This CDR3 region has 14 residues. The CDR3 nucleotides read TGTGCCAGCAGCGCCAGGGGTGAAAACACTGAAGCTTTCTTT. Translated, it gives CASSARGENTEAFF.